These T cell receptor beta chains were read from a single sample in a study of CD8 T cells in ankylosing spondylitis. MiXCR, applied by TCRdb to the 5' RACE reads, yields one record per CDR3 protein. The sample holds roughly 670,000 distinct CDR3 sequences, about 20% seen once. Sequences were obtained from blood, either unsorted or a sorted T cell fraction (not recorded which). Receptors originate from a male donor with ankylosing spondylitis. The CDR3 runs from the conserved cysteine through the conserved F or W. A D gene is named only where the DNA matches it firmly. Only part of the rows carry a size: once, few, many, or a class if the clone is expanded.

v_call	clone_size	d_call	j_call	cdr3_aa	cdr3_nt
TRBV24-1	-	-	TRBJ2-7	CATSRGRRGYEQYF	TGTGCCACCAGTCGGGGACGTCGAGGTTACGAGCAGTACTTC
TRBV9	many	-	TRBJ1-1	CASSVRTVGQAFF	TGTGCCAGCAGCGTACGGACAGTCGGGCAAGCTTTCTTT
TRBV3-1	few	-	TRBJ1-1	CASSQVEGRTEAFF	TGTGCCAGCAGCCAAGTCGAGGGGCGCACTGAAGCTTTCTTT
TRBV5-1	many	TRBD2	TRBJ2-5	CASSRGLAFIQETQYF	TGCGCCAGCAGCCGTGGACTAGCGTTTATCCAAGAGACCCAGTACTTC
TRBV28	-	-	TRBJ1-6	CASSPAGTRNSPLHF	TGTGCCAGCAGTCCCGCCGGGACACGGAATTCACCCCTCCACTTT
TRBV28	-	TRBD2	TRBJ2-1	CASSSILSGRGGNEQFF	TGTGCCAGCAGTTCTATTCTAAGCGGGAGGGGTGGCAATGAGCAGTTCTTC
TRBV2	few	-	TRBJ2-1	CASSPLSVYNEQFF	TGTGCCAGCAGTCCCTTGTCCGTCTACAATGAGCAGTTCTTC
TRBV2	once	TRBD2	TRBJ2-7	CASSEGQGGRNEQYF	TGTGCCAGCAGTGAAGGGCAGGGAGGGAGGAACGAGCAGTACTTC
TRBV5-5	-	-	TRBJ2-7	CASSMAPGHLSYEQYF	TGTGCCAGCAGCATGGCCCCGGGACACCTCTCCTACGAGCAGTACTTC
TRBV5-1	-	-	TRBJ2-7	CASSLADRYSYEQYF	TGCGCCAGCAGCTTGGCAGACCGCTATTCCTACGAGCAGTACTTC
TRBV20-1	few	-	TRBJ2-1	CSARDLEVGDNEQFF	TGCAGTGCTAGAGATCTCGAGGTGGGGGACAATGAGCAGTTCTTC
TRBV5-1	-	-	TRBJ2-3	CASSLSMFGSTDTQYF	TGCGCCAGCAGCCTTAGTATGTTTGGTTCCACAGATACGCAGTATTTT
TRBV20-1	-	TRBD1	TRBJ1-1	CSAFLDRGLNTEAFF	TGCAGTGCTTTCCTGGACAGGGGCCTGAACACTGAAGCTTTCTTT
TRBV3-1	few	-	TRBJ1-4	CAVGRDDEKLFF	TGTGCCGTAGGAAGGGACGATGAAAAACTGTTTTTT
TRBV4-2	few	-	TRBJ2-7	CASSQDLLAGSSEQYF	TGTGCCAGCAGCCAAGACCTCCTCGCGGGGAGTAGCGAGCAGTACTTC
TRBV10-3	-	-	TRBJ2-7	CAISDDGSYEQYF	TGTGCCATCAGTGACGACGGTTCCTACGAGCAGTACTTC
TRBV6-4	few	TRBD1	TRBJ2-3	CASSTDRATDTQYF	TGTGCCAGCAGCACGGACAGGGCCACAGATACGCAGTATTTT
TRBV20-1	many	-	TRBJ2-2	CSASGVTGELFF	TGCAGTGCTTCAGGGGTCACCGGGGAGCTGTTTTTT
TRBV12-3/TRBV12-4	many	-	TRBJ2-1	CASSLTASGNEQFF	TGTGCCAGCAGTTTAACGGCCTCGGGTAATGAGCAGTTCTTC
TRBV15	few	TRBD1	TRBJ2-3	CATSNEQGARDTQYF	TGTGCCACCAGCAATGAACAGGGGGCTAGAGATACGCAGTATTTT
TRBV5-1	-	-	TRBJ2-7	CASSPSGVGAYEQYF	TGCGCCAGCAGCCCGAGTGGGGTAGGAGCCTACGAGCAGTACTTC
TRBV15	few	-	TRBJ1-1	CATSRKQGPNTEAFF	TGTGCCACCAGCAGAAAACAGGGACCTAACACTGAAGCTTTCTTT
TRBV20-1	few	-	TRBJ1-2	CSAHGDTLVYGYTF	TGCAGTGCTCACGGAGATACCTTAGTCTATGGCTACACCTTC
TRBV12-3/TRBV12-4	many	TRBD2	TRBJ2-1	CASSTGLAGGRFF	TGTGCCAGCAGTACCGGACTAGCGGGGGGAAGGTTCTTC
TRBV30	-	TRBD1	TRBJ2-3	CACRDRSTDTQYF	TGTGCCTGTCGGGACAGGAGCACAGATACGCAGTATTTT
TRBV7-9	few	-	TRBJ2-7	CASGRDSYEQYF	TGTGCCTCAGGACGGGACTCCTACGAGCAGTACTTC
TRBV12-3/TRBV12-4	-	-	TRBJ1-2	CASSPRGEPNYGYTF	TGTGCCAGCAGCCCCAGAGGGGAGCCTAACTATGGCTACACCTTC
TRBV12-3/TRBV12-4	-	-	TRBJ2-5	CASSFEGVGQETQYF	TGTGCCAGCAGTTTCGAGGGAGTGGGCCAAGAGACCCAGTACTTC
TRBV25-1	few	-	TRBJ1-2	CASRALGQGYGYTF	TGTGCCAGCAGAGCCCTGGGGCAGGGCTATGGCTACACCTTC
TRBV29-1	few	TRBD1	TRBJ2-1	CSVEDWDRGLNEQFF	TGCAGCGTTGAAGATTGGGACAGGGGATTGAATGAGCAGTTCTTC
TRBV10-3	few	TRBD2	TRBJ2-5	CAIRPGLAVEETQYF	TGTGCCATCAGGCCGGGACTAGCGGTGGAAGAGACCCAGTACTTC
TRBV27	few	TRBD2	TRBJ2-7	CASRLAGVLGYEQYF	TGTGCCAGCAGACTAGCGGGAGTTCTCGGGTACGAGCAGTACTTC
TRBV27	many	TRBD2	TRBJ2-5	CASSPTYYGTSRPETQYF	TGTGCCAGCAGCCCGACATATTACGGGACTAGCCGTCCAGAGACCCAGTACTTC
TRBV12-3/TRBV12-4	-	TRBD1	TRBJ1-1	CASTLRQGGTEAFF	TGTGCCAGCACCCTACGACAGGGAGGCACTGAAGCTTTCTTT
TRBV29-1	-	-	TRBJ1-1	CSVEQGAEAFF	TGCAGCGTTGAACAGGGCGCTGAAGCTTTCTTT
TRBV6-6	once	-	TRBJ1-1	CASTARGGTEAFF	TGTGCCAGCACCGCAAGGGGGGGGACTGAAGCTTTCTTT
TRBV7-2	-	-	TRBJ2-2	CASSLVKVNTGELFF	TGTGCCAGCAGCTTAGTAAAGGTGAACACCGGGGAGCTGTTTTTT
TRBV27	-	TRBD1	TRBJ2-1	CASKGQGLSNEQFF	TGTGCCAGCAAGGGACAGGGGCTGAGCAATGAGCAGTTCTTC
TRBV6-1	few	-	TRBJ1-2	CASSEARDRSYGYTF	TGTGCCAGCAGTGAAGCGCGGGATAGGAGCTATGGCTACACCTTC
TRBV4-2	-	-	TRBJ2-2	CASSRPEAVGELFF	TGTGCCAGCAGCCGCCCCGAGGCAGTCGGGGAGCTGTTTTTT
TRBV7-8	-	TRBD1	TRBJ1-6	CASSPYRGLPKAYNSPLHF	TGTGCCAGCAGCCCGTACAGGGGTCTCCCTAAGGCCTATAATTCACCCCTCCACTTT
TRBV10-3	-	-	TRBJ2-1	CAISKSEGVFYNEQFF	TGTGCCATCAGTAAGTCAGAAGGGGTCTTTTACAATGAGCAGTTCTTC
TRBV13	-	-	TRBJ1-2	CASSLGQGPFYGYTF	TGTGCCAGCAGCTTAGGGCAGGGCCCCTTCTATGGCTACACCTTC
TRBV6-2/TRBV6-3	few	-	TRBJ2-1	CATLPGGRVYFNEQFF	TGTGCCACCCTGCCTGGGGGGCGGGTCTACTTCAATGAGCAGTTCTTC
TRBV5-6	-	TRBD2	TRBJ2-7	CASSPLREGRYNEQYF	TGTGCCAGCAGCCCGCTTCGGGAGGGCCGATACAACGAGCAGTACTTC
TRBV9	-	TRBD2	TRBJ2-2	CASSVGAGAYTGELFF	TGTGCCAGCAGCGTAGGAGCGGGAGCGTACACCGGGGAGCTGTTTTTT
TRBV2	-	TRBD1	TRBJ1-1	CASSELQGARTEAFF	TGTGCCAGCAGTGAACTACAGGGGGCGAGAACTGAAGCTTTCTTT
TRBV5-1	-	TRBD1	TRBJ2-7	CASSFSQGVYEQYF	TGCGCCAGCAGCTTTAGTCAGGGGGTGTACGAGCAGTACTTC
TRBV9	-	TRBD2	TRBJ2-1	CASRLMLADYNEQFF	TGTGCCAGCCGCCTTATGCTAGCGGACTACAATGAGCAGTTCTTC
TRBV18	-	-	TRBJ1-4	CASSPQSFREGEKLFF	TGTGCCAGCTCACCACAAAGCTTCAGGGAGGGTGAAAAACTGTTTTTT
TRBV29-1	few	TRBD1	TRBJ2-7	CSVADRRHSSYEQYF	TGCAGCGTCGCGGACAGGCGACATAGCTCCTACGAGCAGTACTTC
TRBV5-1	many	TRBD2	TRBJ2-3	CASSSGLSGGQNTQYF	TGCGCCAGCAGCTCCGGACTAAGCGGGGGGCAGAATACGCAGTATTTT
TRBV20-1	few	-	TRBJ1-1	CSASVAGRRNTEAFF	TGCAGTGCTAGTGTGGCAGGGCGTCGGAACACTGAAGCTTTCTTT
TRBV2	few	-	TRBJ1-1	CASSQSGRRTEAFF	TGTGCCAGCAGCCAATCAGGGAGGCGCACTGAAGCTTTCTTT
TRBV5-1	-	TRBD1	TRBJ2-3	CASSSRPGQILTDTQYF	TGCGCCAGCAGCTCCCGACCGGGACAGATACTCACAGATACGCAGTATTTT
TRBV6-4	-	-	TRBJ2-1	CASSSNMGSYNEQFF	TGTGCCAGCAGCTCAAATATGGGTTCCTACAATGAGCAGTTCTTC
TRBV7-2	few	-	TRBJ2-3	CASSPPGAVADTQYF	TGTGCCAGCAGCCCCCCGGGGGCGGTGGCAGATACGCAGTATTTT
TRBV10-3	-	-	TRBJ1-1	CATSRDTGLNTEAFF	TGTGCCACCAGTAGGGACACGGGGTTGAACACTGAAGCTTTCTTT
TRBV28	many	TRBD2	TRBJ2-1	CASSGTSGAYNEQFF	TGTGCCAGCAGTGGAACTAGCGGAGCTTACAATGAGCAGTTCTTC